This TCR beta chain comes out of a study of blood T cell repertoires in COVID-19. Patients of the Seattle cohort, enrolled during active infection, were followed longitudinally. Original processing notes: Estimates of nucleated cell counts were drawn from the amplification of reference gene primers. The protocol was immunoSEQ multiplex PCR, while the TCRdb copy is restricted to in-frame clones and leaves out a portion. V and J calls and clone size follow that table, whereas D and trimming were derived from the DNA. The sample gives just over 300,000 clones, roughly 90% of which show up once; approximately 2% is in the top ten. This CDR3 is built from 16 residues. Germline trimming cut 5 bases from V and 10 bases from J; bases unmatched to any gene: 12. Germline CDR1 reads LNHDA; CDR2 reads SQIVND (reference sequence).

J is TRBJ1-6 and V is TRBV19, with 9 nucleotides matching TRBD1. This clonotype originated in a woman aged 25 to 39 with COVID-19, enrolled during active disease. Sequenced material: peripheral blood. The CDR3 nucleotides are TGTGCCAGTAGTCCAAGATCCGGGACAGGGATCTCACCCCTCCACTTT. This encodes CASSPRSGTGISPLHF.